The sample holds one count of the clone carrying this T cell receptor beta chain. This entry belongs to a study of technical replicates of blood from a few donors. Germline loops: CDR1 MDHEN, CDR2 SYDVKM. This CDR3 is 11 amino acids long. The germline V and J ends were trimmed by 2 bases and 8 bases, with 5 bases remaining between them. Method: immunoSEQ multiplex PCR; TCRdb's copy keeps in-frame clones and lacks some. This sample yields about 15,000 clones, of which approximately 89% are seen a single time; 11% belongs to the top ten. The TCR originated in a human donor in good health. What was sequenced was PBMCs. The J gene is TRBJ2-3, the V gene TRBV28; a weak D match, TRBD2 (5 bases). The CDR3 DNA reads TGTGCCAGCAGTTTAGAGGGTACGCAGTATTTT. This codes for CASSLEGTQYF.